The sequence of this T cell receptor (beta chain) was determined in a study of OX40 agonist ivuxolimab in advanced cancers. Study as a whole: Hepatocellular carcinoma, melanoma, renal cell or head and neck cancer occurred in dose-escalation patients. Study-wide points: Compared with CD4+, CD8+ T cells on average had more expanded clones.

V lost 7 bases, J lost 3 bases, and 19 bases lay in between. Germline V gene data show CDR1 as LNHDA and CDR2 as SQIVND (reference sequence). The CDR3 sequence is 16 residues long. The assay was immunoSEQ multiplex PCR, and TCRdb's table has in-frame clones only and misses some. The sample carries tens of thousands of clones, 85% to 90% recorded once. This clone showed up just once. Its antigen is undetermined. The chain uses TRBV19 and TRBJ1-5; D remains ambiguous. The clonotype was recovered from an adult with an advanced solid tumor such as melanoma, head and neck, liver or kidney cancer. This material consisted of CD4+ or CD8+ T cells sorted from blood, taken in a trial of the OX40 agonist ivuxolimab. CDR3: CASNAARSGFNQPQHF. The CDR3 region has the DNA TGTGCCAGTAATGCGGCCCGATCGGGTTTCAATCAGCCCCAGCATTTT.